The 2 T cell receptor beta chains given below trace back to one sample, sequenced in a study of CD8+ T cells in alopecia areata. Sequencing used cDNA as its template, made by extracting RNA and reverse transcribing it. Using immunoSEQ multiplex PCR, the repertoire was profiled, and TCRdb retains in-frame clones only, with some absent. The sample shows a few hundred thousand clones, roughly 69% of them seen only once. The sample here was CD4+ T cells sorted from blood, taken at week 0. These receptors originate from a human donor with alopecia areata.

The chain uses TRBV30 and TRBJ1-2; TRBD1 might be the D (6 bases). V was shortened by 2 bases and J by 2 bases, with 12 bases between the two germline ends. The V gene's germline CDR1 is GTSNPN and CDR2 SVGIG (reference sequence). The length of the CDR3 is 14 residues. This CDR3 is CAWSPDRRNYGYTF. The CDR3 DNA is TGTGCCTGGAGTCCCGACAGGCGGAACTATGGCTACACCTTC.

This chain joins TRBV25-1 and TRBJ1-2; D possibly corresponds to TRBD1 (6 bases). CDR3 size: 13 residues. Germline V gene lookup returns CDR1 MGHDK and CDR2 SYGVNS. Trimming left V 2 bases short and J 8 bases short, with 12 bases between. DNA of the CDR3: TGTGCCAGCAGTGAAGAAATCAGGGGAGGCTACACCTTC. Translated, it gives CASSEEIRGGYTF.